This T cell receptor (beta chain) is drawn from a study of T cells in Graves' hyperthyroidism and ophthalmopathy. Overall study: Sampling of peripheral blood happened at initial diagnosis, prior to any treatment.

Regarding the study as a whole: Expanded thyroid clonotypes (above 0.001) were mostly also found in blood. A 13 V-J model separated ophthalmopathy from stable hyperthyroidism.

Amplification yielded TCR beta CDR3 regions, with RNA transcripts as the source. Initially, a first-round RT-PCR of the TCR CDR3 employed the HTBI primer set. TCRdb itself ran the multiplex PCR reads through MiXCR, one entry per CDR3 protein. The sample consists of about 600,000 distinct CDR3 sequences, roughly 15% of them appearing once. This clonotype was detected a few times. Its antigen is unknown. The trim removed 3 bases at V and 3 bases at J, leaving 8 bases unmatched. The CDR3 totals 17 residues. Germline CDR1 is LGHNA and CDR2 is YNFKEQ. The source of the PBMCs was roughly 10 ml of fresh peripheral blood.

Source material: blood. The chain uses TRBV4-2 and TRBJ2-7, with 13 bases fitting TRBD2. This receptor was identified in a woman between 45 and 65 years old with Graves' ophthalmopathy. CDR3 residues: CASSQPGLAGTRYEQYF. The CDR3 nucleotides are TGTGCCAGCAGCCAGCCGGGACTAGCGGGAACACGCTACGAGCAGTACTTC.